This entry is about one T cell receptor (beta chain). These data originate in a study of T cell responses to AZD1222 COVID-19 vaccine. Unmatched junction bases numbered 1, after V lost 0 bases and J lost 0 bases. The CDR3 is made up of 16 amino acids. Per the germline V gene, CDR1 is LNHNV and CDR2 is YYDKDF (reference sequence). The method was immunoSEQ multiplex PCR; TCRdb's version includes in-frame clones alone and lacks a portion of them. Of tens of thousands of clones in the sample, roughly 94% were seen once. This receptor was taken from an adult in good health. Source: peripheral blood, taken on day 0 of AZD1222 vaccination. The chain has TRBV15 and TRBJ2-3; 9 bases fit TRBD2. CDR3 residues: CATSRDLAGSTDTQYF. The CDR3 region has the DNA TGTGCCACCAGCAGAGACCTAGCGGGGAGCACAGATACGCAGTATTTT. Filled out from reference TRBV15 and TRBJ2-3, the complete variable domain reads DAMVIQNPRYQVTQFGKPVTLSCSQTLNHNVMYWYQQKSSQAPKLLFHYYDKDFNNEADTPDNFQSRRPNTSFCFLDIRSPGLGDTAMYLCATSRDLAGSTDTQYFGPGTRLTVL.